This T cell receptor (beta chain) stems from a study of blood T cell repertoires in COVID-19. Study overall: PBMCs, B-cell-depleted T cells, or T cells were the source of the cDNA or gDNA that made up the material.

Per the authors' pipeline: From reference gene primer amplification, estimates of nucleated cell counts were derived. Using immunoSEQ multiplex PCR, the repertoire was profiled, and TCRdb retains in-frame clones only, with some absent. V and J calls and clone size follow that table, whereas D and trimming were derived from the DNA. This sample has fewer than 200,000 clones, with almost 85% found just once. Those enrolled in Seattle joined during active infection and were followed longitudinally afterward. The V and J ends lost 0 bases and 4 bases, in that order; junction bases with no gene match: 5. The CDR3 has 15 residues. Germline lookup yields CDR1 KGHSH and CDR2 LQKENI.

This TCR derives from a woman older than 75 with COVID-19, enrolled during active disease. J is TRBJ2-7 and V is TRBV18; 8 bases are shared with TRBD2. The specimen sequenced was peripheral blood. For the CDR3, the DNA is TGTGCCAGCTCACCACCAGCGGGGGTGGTATACGAGCAGTACTTC. Translating it yields CASSPPAGVVYEQYF.